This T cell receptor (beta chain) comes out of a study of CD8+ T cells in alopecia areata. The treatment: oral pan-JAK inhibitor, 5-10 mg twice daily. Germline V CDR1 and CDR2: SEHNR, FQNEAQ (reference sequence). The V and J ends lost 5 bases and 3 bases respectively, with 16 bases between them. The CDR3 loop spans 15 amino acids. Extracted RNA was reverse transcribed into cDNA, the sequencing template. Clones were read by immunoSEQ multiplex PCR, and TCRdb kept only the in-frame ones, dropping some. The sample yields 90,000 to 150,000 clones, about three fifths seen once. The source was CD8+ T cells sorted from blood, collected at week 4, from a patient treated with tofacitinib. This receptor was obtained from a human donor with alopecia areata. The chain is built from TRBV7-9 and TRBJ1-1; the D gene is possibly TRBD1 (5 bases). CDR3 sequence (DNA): TGTGCCAGCAGCCCGAGGGCCCGAGGGGACACTGAAGCTTTCTTT. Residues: CASSPRARGDTEAFF.